This T cell receptor beta chain was profiled in a study of siplizumab effects on memory and regulatory T cells. Some clones are missing from TCRdb's copy, which holds only in-frame ones; the method was immunoSEQ multiplex PCR. The sample lists around 100,000 clones; roughly 93% were seen once. Overall study results and limits: Naive T cells looked more diverse than memory cells, and they looked like major contributors to the alloresponse.

A note on this clone: Antigen unknown.

Sequencing was done on a sample of non-Treg CD4+ T cells sorted from blood. The clonotype originates from a human donor in good health.

The CDR3 DNA reads TGTGCCAGCAGCCGCAGGGACAGCTCCTACGAGCAGTACTTC. This encodes CASSRRDSSYEQYF. The chain employs TRBV7-8 and TRBJ2-7; 7 bases are shared with TRBD1. From germline, CDR1 is SGHVS and CDR2 FQNEAQ. Trimming cost V 5 bases and J 0 bases; bases outside gene matches: 4. This CDR3 has 14 amino acids.